These T cell receptor beta chains were read from a single sample in a study of T cell clonotyping in hematopoietic cell transplantation. Data came from immunoSEQ multiplex PCR; TCRdb stores just in-frame clones and leaves some out. The sample records more than 10,000 clones, approximately 92% being singletons. The input for sequencing was PBMCs, taken 100 days after allogeneic stem cell transplant. Receptor source: a female patient aged 50-60 years who had an allogeneic stem cell transplant from an unrelated donor, so the T cells may come from the graft donor. Some clones in this sample may be carry-over from other donors' samples. CDR3s include the opening cysteine and the closing phenylalanine or tryptophan. The order of the fields is clone size, V gene, D gene, J gene, CDR3 protein, CDR3 DNA. A D gene is named only where the DNA matches it firmly. The size field is filled for only some rows; it gives once, few, many or a size class.

>once|TRBV21-1|.|TRBJ1-5
CASSRAGAPYQPQHF
TGTGCCAGCAGCAGGGCCGGGGCCCCCTATCAGCCCCAGCATTTT
>.|TRBV19|TRBD1|TRBJ2-5
CASSVNDRGGETQYF
TGTGCCAGTAGTGTCAATGACAGGGGTGGGGAGACCCAGTACTTC
>.|TRBV4-1|TRBD1|TRBJ1-6
CASSQPGQYNSPLHF
TGCGCCAGCAGCCAGCCGGGACAGTATAATTCACCCCTCCACTTT
>.|TRBV11-2|.|TRBJ1-1
CASSLGPPEAFF
TGTGCCAGCAGCTTAGGTCCGCCTGAAGCTTTCTTT
>once|TRBV7-2|.|TRBJ1-6
CASSLGGGSRGDSPLHF
TGTGCCAGCAGCTTAGGGGGAGGTAGCAGGGGCGATTCACCCCTCCACTTT
>.|TRBV28|TRBD2|TRBJ2-5
CASSLGGRAGETQYF
TGTGCCAGCAGTTTAGGCGGGAGGGCCGGAGAGACCCAGTACTTC
>.|TRBV9|TRBD1|TRBJ2-5
CASSPRDRVGGKTQYF
TGTGCCAGCAGCCCCCGGGACAGGGTGGGGGGGAAGACCCAGTACTTC
>.|TRBV21-1|.|TRBJ1-5
CARYRGNQPQHF
TGTGCCAGATACAGGGGCAATCAGCCCCAGCATTTT
>.|TRBV7-9|.|TRBJ1-5
CASSLGEGAHQPQHF
TGTGCCAGCAGCTTAGGTGAAGGGGCCCATCAGCCCCAGCATTTT
>.|TRBV29-1|TRBD2|TRBJ2-5
CSVDGRGFVETQYF
TGCAGCGTTGACGGGAGGGGATTTGTGGAGACCCAGTACTTC
>.|TRBV6-5|.|TRBJ1-2
CATKSPAGYGYTF
TGTGCCACCAAATCACCAGCAGGCTATGGCTACACCTTC
>.|TRBV5-1|.|TRBJ1-1
CASSPTGSGLWRTEAFF
TGCGCCAGCTCGCCGACGGGCTCCGGTTTGTGGCGCACTGAAGCTTTCTTT
>once|TRBV27|TRBD2|TRBJ2-1
CASSPLAGSNNEQFF
TGTGCCAGCAGTCCACTAGCGGGCTCTAACAATGAGCAGTTCTTC
>.|TRBV29-1|.|TRBJ2-1
CSVEFRSYEQFF
TGCAGCGTTGAATTCCGCAGCTATGAGCAGTTCTTC
>.|TRBV4-3|.|TRBJ2-1
CASSQLIQYPEPADSYNEQFF
TGCGCCAGCAGCCAATTAATCCAGTACCCCGAGCCAGCGGACTCCTACAATGAGCAGTTCTTC
>.|TRBV4-2|.|TRBJ1-2
CASSQDMGGGYGYTF
TGTGCCAGCAGCCAAGATATGGGGGGTGGCTATGGCTACACCTTC
>.|TRBV19|.|TRBJ1-1
CASSIIGDTEAFF
TGTGCCAGTAGTATAATAGGCGACACTGAAGCTTTCTTT
>.|TRBV6-5|TRBD1|TRBJ1-1
CASSYGTGAEAFF
TGTGCCAGCAGTTACGGGACAGGGGCTGAAGCTTTCTTT
>few|TRBV4-3|.|TRBJ2-2
CASSQAIQVDGELFF
TGCGCCAGCAGCCAAGCTATACAGGTTGACGGGGAGCTGTTTTTT
>.|TRBV5-4|.|TRBJ2-1
CASSFRTEQNEQFF
TGTGCCAGCAGCTTTCGGACAGAACAAAATGAGCAGTTCTTC
>.|TRBV28|.|TRBJ1-4
CASSLYRRSATNEKLFF
TGTGCCAGCAGTTTATACCGCAGGTCGGCAACTAATGAAAAACTGTTTTTT
>.|TRBV30|.|TRBJ2-3
CASAGPTDTQYF
TGTGCCTCCGCGGGGCCCACAGATACGCAGTATTTT
>.|TRBV2|.|TRBJ2-7
CASSEGITGLGYF
TGTGCCAGCAGTGAAGGGATCACAGGCCTAGGGTACTTC
>.|TRBV5-1|TRBD1|TRBJ2-7
CASRLQGADNEQYF
TGCGCCAGCAGATTACAGGGGGCGGACAACGAGCAGTACTTC
>.|TRBV5-1|.|TRBJ2-7
CASSLAGDKAYEQYF
TGCGCCAGCAGCTTGGCGGGGGACAAGGCTTACGAGCAGTACTTC
>.|TRBV7-8|TRBD1|TRBJ1-4
CASSLAGQGDEKLFF
TGTGCCAGCAGCTTAGCTGGACAGGGGGATGAAAAACTGTTTTTT
>.|TRBV5-4|TRBD1|TRBJ2-3
CASSPTGVADTQYF
TGTGCCAGCAGCCCGACAGGGGTCGCAGATACGCAGTATTTT
>.|TRBV11-2|.|TRBJ2-2
CASSFPNTGELFF
TGTGCCAGCAGCTTCCCAAATACCGGGGAGCTGTTTTTT
>.|TRBV30|.|TRBJ1-4
CACSTGIPFEKLFF
TGTGCCTGTAGTACAGGGATCCCGTTTGAAAAACTGTTTTTT